This T cell receptor beta chain was identified in a study of T cell responses to AZD1222 COVID-19 vaccine. General observations from the study: Rises in breadth and depth of Spike-specific TCRs came after two AZD1222 doses. Females made up more of the donors, who were largely white British, and clonal diversity may have come out too low. CD4 TCRs covered the whole spike, strongest at regions 160-218 and 743-854. Just five or six AZD1222 recipients were seropositive at baseline.

Here immunoSEQ multiplex PCR was the method, and the copy in TCRdb shows in-frame clones only, minus some. Of over 120,000 clones listed, 88% are singletons. A note on this clone: Antigen: not known.

Sample: peripheral blood, taken 28 days after the second dose of the MenACWY control vaccine. This TCR was sampled from an adult who received the MenACWY meningococcal vaccine as a control.

The CDR3 loop is CASSLSLEQGGGELFF. CDR3 sequence (DNA): TGTGCCAGCAGCCTCTCCCTCGAACAGGGCGGCGGGGAGCTGTTTTTT. The chain has TRBV11-3 and TRBJ2-2, with a possible D match to TRBD1 (6 bases). V dropped 5 bases and J dropped 7 bases, with 20 bases sitting between them. The CDR3 loop spans 16 amino acids. Germline V lookup: CDR1 SGHNT, CDR2 YENEEA.